This is a list of T cell receptor beta chains from one sample in a study of blood T cell repertoires in COVID-19. Produced via immunoSEQ multiplex PCR; TCRdb's table is partial and in-frame only. The profile shows approximately 200,000 clones, approximately 89% of them singletons. Specimen: PBMCs or T cells enriched from blood (not recorded which). These receptors were obtained from a woman in her twenties or thirties who had been exposed to COVID-19. CDR3s include the opening cysteine and the closing phenylalanine or tryptophan. A D gene is named only where the DNA matches it firmly. Only part of the rows carry a size: once, few, many, or a class if the clone is expanded.

17,TRBV21-1,TRBJ2-1,-,-,TGTGCCAGCAGCAAAGGGGGCCGGTCTGTGTCGGACAATGAGCAGTTCTTC,CASSKGGRSVSDNEQFF
13,TRBV11-3,TRBJ2-7,-,-,TGTGCCAGCAGCTCTGACATAGGAGGCGAGCAGTACTTC,CASSSDIGGEQYF
16,TRBV29-1,TRBJ2-5,-,TRBD2,TGCAGCGTTGAAGACCTAGCGGGAGCTTCCCAAGAGACCCAGTACTTC,CSVEDLAGASQETQYF
15,TRBV19,TRBJ2-1,-,-,TGTGCCAGTAGCCCACTAGGACGAACGGGCGATGAGCAGTTCTTC,CASSPLGRTGDEQFF
12,TRBV11-2,TRBJ2-7,-,-,TGTGCCAGCAGCTTTCGCCAGTACGAGCAGTACTTC,CASSFRQYEQYF
12,TRBV10-3,TRBJ1-1,-,TRBD1,TGTGCCATCAGGGGACAGGATGGTGAAGCTTTCTTT,CAIRGQDGEAFF
15,TRBV15,TRBJ2-1,-,TRBD2,TGTGCCACCCGGGGGAGGGAGGGCTCCTACAATGAGCAGTTCTTC,CATRGREGSYNEQFF
18,TRBV5-6,TRBJ2-2,-,TRBD2,TGTGCCAGCAGCTTAAGTCTTCGGGCTAGCGGGTTTAACGGGGAGCTGTTTTTT,CASSLSLRASGFNGELFF
16,TRBV27,TRBJ1-1,-,-,TGTGCCAGCAGTCCCGTACCCGGGTCCCGAATGAAAGAAGCTTTCTTT,CASSPVPGSRMKEAFF
14,TRBV12-5,TRBJ2-1,-,-,TGTGCTAGTGGTCCCCAGGGAACTTACAATGAGCAGTTCTTC,CASGPQGTYNEQFF
16,TRBV25-1,TRBJ2-5,-,TRBD2,TGTGCCAGCAGTGAATGGCTAGCGGGAGGGAAAGAGACCCAGTACTTC,CASSEWLAGGKETQYF
13,TRBV6-5,TRBJ1-3,-,TRBD1,TGTGCCAGCTTTGACAGGGAGGGAAACACCATATATTTT,CASFDREGNTIYF
14,TRBV7-3,TRBJ2-6,-,TRBD2,TGTGCCAGCGGCGGGGGACCTGGGGCCAACGTCCTGACTTTC,CASGGGPGANVLTF
14,TRBV3-1/TRBV3-2,TRBJ2-2,-,-,TGTGCCAGCAGCCTCGGACTGATACCCGGCGGGCTGTTTTTT,CASSLGLIPGGLFF
15,TRBV28,TRBJ1-6,-,-,TGTGCCAGCAGCCCCCCGACAGGTTATAATTCACCCCTCCACTTT,CASSPPTGYNSPLHF
12,TRBV24-1,TRBJ2-7,-,-,TGTGCCACCAGTGCACCCCGGGGGGAGCAGTACTTC,CATSAPRGEQYF
13,TRBV19,TRBJ2-7,-,-,TGTGCCAGTAGTATCCAGGGTGGCTACGAGCAGTACTTC,CASSIQGGYEQYF
12,TRBV20-1,TRBJ1-2,-,-,TGCAGTGCTAGTAACACCATATATGGCTACACCTTC,CSASNTIYGYTF
17,TRBV21-1,TRBJ2-3,-,-,TGTGCCAGCAGCAAAGCGACTAGCGGGAGTGGTACAGATACGCAGTATTTT,CASSKATSGSGTDTQYF
15,TRBV28,TRBJ2-1,-,-,TGTGCCAGCAGTCCACAGGGAAGGTTCTACAATGAGCAGTTCTTC,CASSPQGRFYNEQFF
16,TRBV28,TRBJ2-5,-,TRBD2,TGTGCCAGCAGTTTACGGGGACTAGCGCCCCAAGAGACCCAGTACTTC,CASSLRGLAPQETQYF
15,TRBV27,TRBJ2-1,-,-,TGTGCCAGCAGCCTCGTCCCTACAGGTATCAATGAGCAGTTCTTC,CASSLVPTGINEQFF
15,TRBV11-2,TRBJ2-1,once,-,TGTGCCAGCAGCTCTATAACGGGGAGACACAATGAGCAGTTCTTC,CASSSITGRHNEQFF
16,TRBV27,TRBJ1-2,-,TRBD1,TGTGCCAGCAGTTTCTTAGAAGGGGGCCAAAACTATGGCTACACCTTC,CASSFLEGGQNYGYTF
17,TRBV6-2/TRBV6-3,TRBJ1-2,-,TRBD1,TGTGCCAGCAGTTACCGGGACAGGGCCAACGCTAACTATGGCTACACCTTC,CASSYRDRANANYGYTF
15,TRBV2,TRBJ2-1,-,-,TGTGCCAGCAGCCCCATGGGGACTCGCCAGACTGAGCAGTTCTTC,CASSPMGTRQTEQFF
13,TRBV12-3/TRBV12-4,TRBJ2-1,-,-,TGTGCCAGCAGTTTCCTACAGCACAATGAGCAGTTCTTC,CASSFLQHNEQFF
12,TRBV28,TRBJ1-1,-,TRBD1,TGTGCCAGCAGTGAAGGGGGCATTGAGGCTTTCTTT,CASSEGGIEAFF
16,TRBV5-5,TRBJ2-5,-,TRBD2,TGTGCCAGCAGATGGGGACTAGCGGGAGTCGGGGAGACCCAGTACTTC,CASRWGLAGVGETQYF
15,TRBV9,TRBJ2-2,-,TRBD2,TGTGCCAGCAGCGTGGGACTAGCGGGAGGGGGGGAGCTGTTTTTT,CASSVGLAGGGELFF
15,TRBV7-2,TRBJ2-3,-,TRBD2,TGTGCCAGCAGCTTAGGTCTAGCGGGAGAGGGTACGCAGTATTTT,CASSLGLAGEGTQYF
14,TRBV28,TRBJ1-1,-,-,TGTGCCAGCAGTTTAGGCCAGATGAACACTGAAGCTTTCTTT,CASSLGQMNTEAFF
15,TRBV7-7,TRBJ2-1,-,TRBD2,TGTGCTAGCAGCTGGGGGACTAGCGATTACAATGAGCAGTTCTTC,CASSWGTSDYNEQFF
17,TRBV4-1,TRBJ1-5,-,-,TGCGCCAGCAGCCAAGATAAGGTGGCCTCGGGAGGTCAGCCCCAGCATTTT,CASSQDKVASGGQPQHF
15,TRBV5-1,TRBJ2-1,-,TRBD1,TGCGCCAGCAGCTCGCGACAGGGGACGTTAAATGAGCAGTTCTTC,CASSSRQGTLNEQFF
12,TRBV12-3/TRBV12-4,TRBJ1-5,-,-,TGTGCCAGCGGGCGGGGGGGGCGGCCCCAGCATTTT,CASGRGGRPQHF
14,TRBV11-3,TRBJ1-3,-,-,TGTGCCAGCAGTTCTGGGGGCCCTGGAAACACCATATATTTT,CASSSGGPGNTIYF
15,TRBV18,TRBJ1-5,once,-,TGTGCCAGCTCACGAGGGACGGGGGGCAATCAGCCCCAGCATTTT,CASSRGTGGNQPQHF
15,TRBV6-6,TRBJ2-1,-,TRBD2,TGTGCCAGCAGTTACTCGGCCGGACTAGTAGGTGAGCAGTTCTTC,CASSYSAGLVGEQFF
12,TRBV28,TRBJ1-4,-,-,TGTGCCAGCAGTTTAACAGGGGAAAAACTGTTTTTT,CASSLTGEKLFF
14,TRBV12-5,TRBJ2-1,-,-,TGTGCTAGTGGTTTCGAGAGCTCCTACAATGAGCAGTTCTTC,CASGFESSYNEQFF
13,TRBV6-1,TRBJ1-2,-,-,TGTGCCAGCAGTGAAGCCTTAAACTATGGCTACACCTTC,CASSEALNYGYTF
13,TRBV27,TRBJ2-7,-,TRBD1,TGTGCCAGCAGAAAACAGGGGGCCTACGAGCAGTACTTC,CASRKQGAYEQYF
15,TRBV5-1,TRBJ1-1,-,TRBD1,TGCGCCAGCAGCTTGGATGGGACAGGGGTTACTGAAGCTTTCTTT,CASSLDGTGVTEAFF